The clone carrying this T cell receptor (beta chain) has at least ten counts. What it recognizes is unknown. There are 15 residues in the CDR3. CDR1 is KGHSH, CDR2 LQKENI, per germline. Trimming took off 3 bases at V and 5 bases at J, with 13 bases between the two ends. One entry per CDR3 protein results from TCRdb running MiXCR on the 5' RACE reads. The sample records hundreds of thousands of distinct CDR3 sequences, approximately 12% being singletons. The data originate from a study of CD8 T cells in ankylosing spondylitis. Regarding the study as a whole: Both synovial fluid and blood in reactive arthritis had previously been reported to carry some motif variants. Seemingly distinctive of ankylosing spondylitis blood was a TCR beta motif formed by eight highly homologous variants.

This TCR derives from a male donor with ankylosing spondylitis. This chain links TRBV18 with TRBJ2-2, with a possible D match to TRBD2 (5 bases). What was sequenced was blood, either unsorted or a sorted T cell fraction (not recorded which). The CDR3 DNA is TGTGCCAGCTCACCGTCCGGGGAGAGGACCGGGGAGCTGTTTTTT. This gives the protein CASSPSGERTGELFF.